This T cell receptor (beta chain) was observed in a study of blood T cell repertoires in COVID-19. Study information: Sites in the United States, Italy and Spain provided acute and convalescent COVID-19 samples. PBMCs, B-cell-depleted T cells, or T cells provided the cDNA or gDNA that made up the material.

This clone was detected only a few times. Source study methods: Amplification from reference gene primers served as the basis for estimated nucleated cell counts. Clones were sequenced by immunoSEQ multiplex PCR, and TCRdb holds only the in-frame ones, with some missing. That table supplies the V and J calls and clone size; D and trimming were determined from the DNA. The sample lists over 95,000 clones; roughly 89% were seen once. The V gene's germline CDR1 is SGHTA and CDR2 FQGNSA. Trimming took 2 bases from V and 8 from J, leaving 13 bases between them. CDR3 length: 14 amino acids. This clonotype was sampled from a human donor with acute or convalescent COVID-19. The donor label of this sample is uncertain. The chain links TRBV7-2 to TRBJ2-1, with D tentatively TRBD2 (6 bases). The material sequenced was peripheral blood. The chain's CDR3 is CASSLITSSDEQFF. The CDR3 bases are TGTGCCAGCAGCTTAATCACTAGCAGTGATGAGCAGTTCTTC.